The 26 T cell receptor beta chains listed next were all sequenced from one sample in a study of T cells in Graves' hyperthyroidism and ophthalmopathy. RNA transcripts gave rise to amplified TCR beta CDR3 regions. When the TCR CDR3 underwent first-round RT-PCR, the HTBI primer set was used. TCRdb independently ran MiXCR on the multiplex PCR reads; one entry per CDR3 protein. The sample consists of fewer than 500,000 distinct CDR3 sequences, roughly 15% of them appearing once. Sequences were obtained from blood. These receptors all stem from a young man with Graves' ophthalmopathy.

This clonotype came up many times. The CDR3 nucleotides are TGCGCCAGCAGCTTGGTAGGGACTGGGGCCAACGTCCTGACTTTC. It is translated as CASSLVGTGANVLTF. This sequence joins TRBV5-1 and TRBJ2-6; no clear D gene. Germline-derived CDR1 and CDR2 are SGHRS and YFSETQ. The length of the CDR3 is 15 residues. Trimming removed 0 bases from V and 2 bases from J, with 6 bases in between.

Worth noting for this clonotype: A read error may explain this, as a much larger clone is one base away. The V and J genes are TRBV10-3 and TRBJ2-5; TRBD1 might be the D (6 bases). Trimming shortened V by 4 bases and J by 3 bases, and 12 bases separated the two germline ends. Germline-derived CDR1 and CDR2 are ENHRY and SYGVKD. There are 14 residues in the CDR3. CDR3 loop: CAISGSKGEETQYF. CDR3 DNA: TGTGCCATCAGTGGGTCGAAGGGGGAAGAGACCCAGTACTTC.

This clonotype was counted between two and nine times. This chain connects TRBV27 to TRBJ2-2, with TRBD2 matching over 11 bases. This CDR3 contains 16 residues. Germline assignment: CDR1 MNHEY and CDR2 SMNVEV (reference sequence). The V segment lost 4 bases and the J segment 6 bases; nucleotides outside the gene matches: 7. The CDR3, as DNA: TGTGCCAGCAGTTCAACTAGCGGGAGTTATCCCGGGGAGCTGTTTTTT. Residues: CASSSTSGSYPGELFF.

This clonotype was seen at least ten times. Written as DNA, the CDR3 is TGCAGCGTTGAAGATCCGATGGGCGCTGAAGCTTTCTTT. Its protein is CSVEDPMGAEAFF. The chain is built from TRBV29-1 and TRBJ1-1; D is unclear. Trimming stripped 0 bases from V and 6 bases from J, with 11 bases between. CDR3 length equals 13 residues. Germline V gene data show CDR1 as SQVTM and CDR2 as ANQGSEA.

The chain is built from TRBV28 and TRBJ2-7, with TRBD1 identical over 8 bases. CDR3 size: 14 residues. V dropped 2 bases and J dropped 7; count of bases not matched to a gene: 7. From germline, CDR1 is MDHEN and CDR2 SYDVKM. The CDR3 is CASSLATGAWEQYF. The CDR3 nucleotides are TGTGCCAGCAGTTTAGCGACAGGGGCATGGGAGCAGTACTTC.

This clonotype has at least ten counts. The chain is built from TRBV20-1 and TRBJ2-4, with D unresolved. This CDR3 has 15 residues. The V end lost 5 bases, the J end lost 0 bases, and 14 bases lay between the germline ends. Germline V lookup: CDR1 DFQATT, CDR2 SNEGSKA (reference sequence). The CDR3 is CSAASTPGAKNIQYF. The CDR3 coding sequence is TGCAGTGCTGCTTCGACCCCGGGAGCCAAAAACATTCAGTACTTC.

In its sample, this clonotype was seen many times. This sequence joins TRBV4-1 and TRBJ2-7, with D possibly TRBD2 on 6 matching bases. CDR3 size: 13 residues. The ends were cut back, 5 bases at V and 4 bases at J, with 12 bases in the middle. CDR1 is MGHRA, CDR2 YSYEKL, per germline. The CDR3 bases are TGCGCCAGCAGCTCCGGCGGGGAGTACGAGCAGTACTTC. It codes for CASSSGGEYEQYF.

This clonotype was observed at least ten times. The CDR3 protein is CASSLGQAKNTEAFF. DNA for the CDR3: TGTGCCAGCAGCCTCGGACAGGCGAAGAACACTGAAGCTTTCTTT. This rearrangement joins TRBV7-3 to TRBJ1-1; 7 nucleotides line up with TRBD1. The CDR3 totals 15 residues. The V gene end was trimmed by 5 bases and the J gene end by 1 base; junction bases not matched to a gene: 7. CDR1 and CDR2 (germline): SGHTA, FQGTGA. The whole variable domain, remainder taken from reference TRBV7-3 and TRBJ1-1, is GAGVSQTPSNKVTEKGKYVELRCDPISGHTALYWYRQSLGQGPEFLIYFQGTGAADDSGLPNDRFFAVRPEGSVSTLKIQRTERGDSAVYLCASSLGQAKNTEAFFGQGTRLTVV.

The chain joins TRBV29-1 to TRBJ1-4; a weak D match, TRBD1 (5 bases). Germline CDR1 reads SQVTM; CDR2 reads ANQGSEA. The CDR3 is made up of 15 amino acids. Trimming removed 7 bases from V and 1 base from J, with 16 bases in between. The CDR3 region has the DNA TGCAGCGCGCTGGAAGGGGTCGGAACTAATGAAAAACTGTTTTTT. Translated: CSALEGVGTNEKLFF.

In this sample, this clonotype turned up many times. This chain uses TRBV7-9 with TRBJ1-4; D might be TRBD1 (6 bases). The V gene's germline CDR1 is SEHNR and CDR2 FQNEAQ (reference sequence). V was shortened by 3 bases and J by 8 bases, with 13 bases between the two germline ends. This CDR3 has 14 amino acids. CDR3 DNA: TGTGCCAGCAGCTTCCCAGGGGAGGGGGAAAAACTGTTTTTT. Its translation is CASSFPGEGEKLFF.

This clonotype has a count of ten or more. The genes are TRBV3-1 and TRBJ2-7; 8 positions match TRBD2. The CDR3 has 15 amino acids. Germline CDR1 LGHDT, CDR2 YNNKEL (reference sequence). J was trimmed by 4 bases and V by 0 bases; bases with no gene match: 5. The CDR3 reads CASSQDLSGGYEQYF. CDR3 nucleotide sequence: TGTGCCAGCAGCCAAGATTTAAGCGGGGGTTACGAGCAGTACTTC.

At least ten counts were recorded for this clonotype. DNA of the CDR3: TGTGCCAGCAGCTTAACTGGCGGACAGGGAGGTGAGCAGTACTTC. Translating it yields CASSLTGGQGGEQYF. The V call is TRBV7-3, the J call TRBJ2-7; 8 nucleotides line up with TRBD1. This CDR3 is 15 amino acids long. The V gene end was trimmed by 0 bases and the J gene end by 7 bases; junction bases not matched to a gene: 8. Germline V gene sequence: CDR1 SGHTA, CDR2 FQGTGA. Together with reference TRBV7-3 and TRBJ2-7, the CDR3 gives the full variable domain: GAGVSQTPSNKVTEKGKYVELRCDPISGHTALYWYRQSLGQGPEFLIYFQGTGAADDSGLPNDRFFAVRPEGSVSTLKIQRTERGDSAVYLCASSLTGGQGGEQYFGPGTRLTVT.

This clonotype was seen a handful of times. Germline is not matched at one junction end, which may reflect a read error. J is TRBJ2-5 and V is TRBV7-8; 7 positions agree with TRBD2. This CDR3 region has 17 residues. Per germline, CDR1 SGHVS and CDR2 FQNEAQ. The CDR3 nucleotides read TGTGCCGGCAGCTCACTTGCCGAGAGCGGGACTCAAGAGACCCAGTACTTC. Its translation is CAGSSLAESGTQETQYF.

This clonotype has a handful of counts. The CDR3 coding sequence is TGCAGCGTTGAAGATGATTCCGGGACAGGGCGTCCTGAAGCTTTCTTT. It is translated as CSVEDDSGTGRPEAFF. The chain uses TRBV29-1 and TRBJ1-1, with 9 positions matching TRBD1. J lost 6 bases, V lost 0 bases, and 11 bases had no gene match. Looked up from germline, CDR1 is SQVTM and CDR2 is ANQGSEA. This CDR3 is built from 16 residues. The complete variable domain, with remaining parts taken from reference TRBV29-1 and TRBJ1-1, reads SAVISQKPSRDICQRGTSLTIQCQVDSQVTMMFWYRQQPGQSLTLIATANQGSEATYESGFVIDKFPISRPNLTFSTLTVSNMSPEDSSIYLCSVEDDSGTGRPEAFFGQGTRLTVV.

The sample holds many counts of this clonotype. This chain uses TRBV12-3 or TRBV12-4 with TRBJ2-7; no reliable D call. Between the trimmed V and J ends, which lost 4 bases and 3 bases, there was a span of 19 bases. CDR3 length: 16 amino acids. The CDR3 reads CASSSIGLRTYYEQYF. The CDR3 DNA sequence: TGTGCCAGCAGTTCGATAGGGCTGCGGACCTACTACGAGCAGTACTTC.

The V and J genes are TRBV12-3 or TRBV12-4 and TRBJ2-1, with D tentatively TRBD2 (6 bases). This CDR3 is 15 amino acids long. V dropped 3 bases and J dropped 7 bases, with 16 bases sitting between them. The CDR3 sequence: CASSLGRDCTNEQFF. The CDR3 nucleotides read TGTGCCAGCAGTTTGGGCCGGGACTGTACTAATGAGCAGTTCTTC.

This clonotype was seen at least ten times. This chain joins TRBV12-3 or TRBV12-4 and TRBJ1-6, with D possibly matching TRBD1 (5 bases). The CDR3 runs 14 residues. V dropped 3 bases and J dropped 8 bases, with 11 bases sitting between them. CDR3 region: CASSFAWGDSPLHF. Written as DNA, the CDR3 is TGTGCCAGCAGTTTCGCATGGGGGGATTCACCCCTCCACTTT.

This chain uses TRBV5-1 with TRBJ2-2, with 16 bases aligning to TRBD2. This CDR3 spans 18 amino acids. CDR1 SGHRS and CDR2 YFSETQ come from the germline V gene. After removal of 5 bases from V and 6 bases from J, the junction contained 10 bases not matched to a gene. CDR3 loop: CASSSTSGTSGGAGELFF. The CDR3 DNA reads as TGCGCCAGCAGTTCAACCTCCGGGACTAGCGGGGGGGCCGGGGAGCTGTTTTTT.

This clonotype has a handful of counts. The chain is built from TRBV29-1 and TRBJ2-7; 7 bases match TRBD2. The V gene end was trimmed by 7 bases and the J gene end by 3 bases; junction bases not matched to a gene: 6. Germline V CDR1 and CDR2: SQVTM, ANQGSEA. CDR3 size: 12 residues. For the CDR3, the DNA is TGCAGCGCGGTCGGGGGGAACTACGAGCAGTACTTC. It codes for CSAVGGNYEQYF.

This clonotype occurred many times. The chain recombines TRBV11-2 with TRBJ2-3; TRBD2 is a possible D gene (5 bases). Germline V CDR1 and CDR2: SGHAT, FQNNGV. V dropped 5 bases and J dropped 1 base, with 13 bases sitting between them. The CDR3 is 15 residues long. CDR3 amino acids: CASSRRYPRTDTQYF. The CDR3 bases are TGTGCCAGCAGCCGGAGGTATCCACGCACAGATACGCAGTATTTT.

This clonotype was seen many times. The chain is built from TRBV10-3 and TRBJ1-5; D is uncertain. The germline V gene encodes CDR1 ENHRY and CDR2 SYGVKD. The CDR3 consists of 13 residues. V was clipped by 3 bases and J by 2 bases, with 5 bases between them. CDR3 region: CAISERRNQPQHF. The CDR3 DNA sequence: TGTGCCATCAGTGAAAGGCGCAATCAGCCCCAGCATTTT.

The table lists this clonotype with many counts. V gene TRBV20-1 combines with J gene TRBJ2-3, with 9 bases identical to TRBD1. CDR1 is DFQATT and CDR2 is SNEGSKA in the germline V gene (reference sequence). Germline trimming cut 6 bases from V and 3 bases from J; bases unmatched to any gene: 10. The CDR3 covers 15 residues. CDR3 loop: CSAITGTGSTDTQYF. DNA of the CDR3: TGCAGTGCCATTACCGGGACAGGGTCGACAGATACGCAGTATTTT.

In its sample, this clonotype was seen a few times. The chain couples TRBV9 to TRBJ2-1; TRBD2 matches 10 bases. Germline CDR1 is SGDLS and CDR2 is YYNGEE. V was clipped by 0 bases and J by 6 bases; unmatched bases: 9. This CDR3 spans 17 amino acids. The CDR3 nucleotides read TGTGCCAGCAGCGTAGCTCCCGGGACTAGCGCCTTCAATGAGCAGTTCTTC. Its translation is CASSVAPGTSAFNEQFF.

This clonotype was seen a few times. The chain combines TRBV10-2 with TRBJ2-7; D perhaps matches TRBD1 (6 bases). The V gene lost 2 bases and the J gene lost 3 bases, with 11 bases spanning the gap. This CDR3 spans 14 amino acids. Germline V gene data show CDR1 as WSHSY and CDR2 as SAAADI. CDR3 residues: CASSEGQLYYEQYF. The CDR3 DNA reads TGCGCCAGCAGTGAGGGACAGCTATACTACGAGCAGTACTTC.

This clonotype occurred a few times. J is TRBJ2-3 and V is TRBV19, with D unclear. Germline values: CDR1 LNHDA, CDR2 SQIVND (reference sequence). Trimming took 3 bases from V and 4 from J, leaving 5 bases between them. There are 12 residues in the CDR3. This CDR3 reads CASSIPPDTQYF. The CDR3 DNA sequence: TGTGCCAGTAGTATTCCCCCAGATACGCAGTATTTT.

This clonotype was seen many times. The chain has TRBV12-3 or TRBV12-4 and TRBJ2-1; 10 bases are shared with TRBD2. The CDR3 length is 15 residues. With V trimmed by 5 bases and J by 8 bases, 9 bases remained unmatched. Here the CDR3 reads CASSGSGRASYEQFF. The CDR3 coding sequence is TGTGCCAGCAGTGGAAGCGGGAGGGCATCGTATGAGCAGTTCTTC.